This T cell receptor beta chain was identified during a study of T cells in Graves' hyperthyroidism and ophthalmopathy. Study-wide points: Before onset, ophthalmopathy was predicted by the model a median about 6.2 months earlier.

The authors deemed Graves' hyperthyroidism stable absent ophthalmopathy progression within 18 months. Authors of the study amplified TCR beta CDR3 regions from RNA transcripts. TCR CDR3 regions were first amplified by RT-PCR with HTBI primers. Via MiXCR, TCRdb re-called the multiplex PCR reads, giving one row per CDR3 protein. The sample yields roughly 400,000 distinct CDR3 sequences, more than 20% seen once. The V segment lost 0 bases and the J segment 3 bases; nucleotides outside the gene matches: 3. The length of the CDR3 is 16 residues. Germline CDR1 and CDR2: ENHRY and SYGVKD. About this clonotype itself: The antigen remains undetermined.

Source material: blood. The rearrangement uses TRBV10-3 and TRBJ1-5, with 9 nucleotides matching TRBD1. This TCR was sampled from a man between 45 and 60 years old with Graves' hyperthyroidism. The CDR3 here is CAISESDRGNNQPQHF. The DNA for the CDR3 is TGTGCCATCAGTGAGTCCGACAGGGGGAACAATCAGCCCCAGCATTTT.